This T cell receptor (beta chain) was observed in a study of blood T cell repertoires in COVID-19. Libraries were prepared by immunoSEQ multiplex PCR; TCRdb keeps only in-frame clonotypes and omits some of them. The sample holds over 200,000 clones, approximately 89% seen once. The V and J ends lost 5 bases and 1 base, in that order; junction bases with no gene match: 3. Per the germline V gene, CDR1 is MNHNY and CDR2 is SVGAGI (reference sequence). This CDR3 has 15 residues. This sequence joins TRBV6-6 and TRBJ2-2, with 8 bases aligning to TRBD1. This TCR was sampled from a woman aged 50 to 60 with acute or convalescent COVID-19. Sequenced input: peripheral blood. The CDR3: CASSRTGLNTGELFF. As DNA, the CDR3 is TGTGCCAGCAGTCGGACAGGGTTGAACACCGGGGAGCTGTTTTTT.